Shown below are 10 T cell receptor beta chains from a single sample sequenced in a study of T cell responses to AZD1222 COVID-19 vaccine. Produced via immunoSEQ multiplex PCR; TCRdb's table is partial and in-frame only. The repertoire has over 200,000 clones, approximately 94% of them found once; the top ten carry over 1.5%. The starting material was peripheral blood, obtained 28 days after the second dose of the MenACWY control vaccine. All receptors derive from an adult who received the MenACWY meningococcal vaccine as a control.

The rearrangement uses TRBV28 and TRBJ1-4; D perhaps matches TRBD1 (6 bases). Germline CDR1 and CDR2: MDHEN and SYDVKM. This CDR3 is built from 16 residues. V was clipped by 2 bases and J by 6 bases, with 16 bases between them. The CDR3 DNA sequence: TGTGCCAGCAGTTTACCCCCAACAGGGTCGGATGAAAAACTGTTTTTT. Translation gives CASSLPPTGSDEKLFF. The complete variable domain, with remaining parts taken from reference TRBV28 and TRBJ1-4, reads DVKVTQSSRYLVKRTGEKVFLECVQDMDHENMFWYRQDPGLGLRLIYFSYDVKMKEKGDIPEGYSVSREKKERFSLILESASTNQTSMYLCASSLPPTGSDEKLFFGSGTQLSVL.

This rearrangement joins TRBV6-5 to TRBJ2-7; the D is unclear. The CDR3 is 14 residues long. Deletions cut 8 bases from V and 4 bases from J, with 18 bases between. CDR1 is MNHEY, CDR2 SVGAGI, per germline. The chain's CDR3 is CASHDSGGRYEQYF. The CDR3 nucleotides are TGTGCCAGCCACGATTCCGGTGGGCGGTACGAGCAGTACTTC.

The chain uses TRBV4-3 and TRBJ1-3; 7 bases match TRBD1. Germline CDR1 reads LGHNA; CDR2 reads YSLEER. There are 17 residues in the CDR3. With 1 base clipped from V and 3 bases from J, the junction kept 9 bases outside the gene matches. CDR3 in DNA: TGCGCCAGCAGCCAAGGGACAGGCCCTGGGGGTGGAAACACCATATATTTT. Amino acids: CASSQGTGPGGGNTIYF.

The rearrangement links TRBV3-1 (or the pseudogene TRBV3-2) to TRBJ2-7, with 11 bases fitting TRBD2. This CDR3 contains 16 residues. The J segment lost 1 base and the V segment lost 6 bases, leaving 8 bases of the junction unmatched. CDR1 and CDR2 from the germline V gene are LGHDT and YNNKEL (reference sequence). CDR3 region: CASSPTSGSFSYEQYF. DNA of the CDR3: TGTGCCAGCAGTCCAACTAGCGGGAGTTTTTCCTACGAGCAGTACTTC.

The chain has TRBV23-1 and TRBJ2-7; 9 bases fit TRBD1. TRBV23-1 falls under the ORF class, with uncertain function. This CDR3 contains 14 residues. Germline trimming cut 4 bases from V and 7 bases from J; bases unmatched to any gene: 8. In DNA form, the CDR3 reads TGCGCCAGCAGTCCGCCGACAGGGGGTGAGGAGCAGTACTTC. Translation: CASSPPTGGEEQYF.

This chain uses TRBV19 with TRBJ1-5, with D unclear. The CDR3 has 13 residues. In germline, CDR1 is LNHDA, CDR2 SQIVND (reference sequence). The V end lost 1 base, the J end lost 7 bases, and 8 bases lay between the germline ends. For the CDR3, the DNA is TGTGCCAGTAGTATAGCCTCAGGACAGCCCCAGCATTTT. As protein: CASSIASGQPQHF.

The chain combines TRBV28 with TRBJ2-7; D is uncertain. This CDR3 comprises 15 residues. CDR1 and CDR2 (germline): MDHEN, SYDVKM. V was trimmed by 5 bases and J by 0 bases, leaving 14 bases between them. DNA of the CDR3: TGTGCCAGCAGTCTGGGCACGGCCGCCTCCTACGAGCAGTACTTC. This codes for CASSLGTAASYEQYF.

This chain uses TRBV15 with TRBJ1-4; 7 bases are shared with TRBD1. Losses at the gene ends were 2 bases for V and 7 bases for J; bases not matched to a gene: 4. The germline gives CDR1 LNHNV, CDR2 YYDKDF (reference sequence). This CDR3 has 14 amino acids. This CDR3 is CATSRQGGIEKLFF. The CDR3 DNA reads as TGTGCCACCAGCAGACAGGGGGGGATTGAAAAACTGTTTTTT.

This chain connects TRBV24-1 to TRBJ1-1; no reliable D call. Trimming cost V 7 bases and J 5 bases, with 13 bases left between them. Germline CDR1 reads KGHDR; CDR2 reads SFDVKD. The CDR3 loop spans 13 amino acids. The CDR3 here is CATRGLGDTEAFF. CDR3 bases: TGTGCCACCAGGGGCTTGGGAGATACTGAAGCTTTCTTT.

The CDR3: CASRPGGERGEQFF. The CDR3 DNA reads TGTGCCAGCAGACCGGGGGGCGAGAGAGGTGAGCAGTTCTTC. This rearrangement joins TRBV28 to TRBJ2-1, with D possibly TRBD2 on 7 matching bases. CDR1 MDHEN and CDR2 SYDVKM come from the germline V gene. The CDR3 contains 14 residues. The V end lost 6 bases, the J end lost 9 bases, and 18 bases lay between the germline ends.